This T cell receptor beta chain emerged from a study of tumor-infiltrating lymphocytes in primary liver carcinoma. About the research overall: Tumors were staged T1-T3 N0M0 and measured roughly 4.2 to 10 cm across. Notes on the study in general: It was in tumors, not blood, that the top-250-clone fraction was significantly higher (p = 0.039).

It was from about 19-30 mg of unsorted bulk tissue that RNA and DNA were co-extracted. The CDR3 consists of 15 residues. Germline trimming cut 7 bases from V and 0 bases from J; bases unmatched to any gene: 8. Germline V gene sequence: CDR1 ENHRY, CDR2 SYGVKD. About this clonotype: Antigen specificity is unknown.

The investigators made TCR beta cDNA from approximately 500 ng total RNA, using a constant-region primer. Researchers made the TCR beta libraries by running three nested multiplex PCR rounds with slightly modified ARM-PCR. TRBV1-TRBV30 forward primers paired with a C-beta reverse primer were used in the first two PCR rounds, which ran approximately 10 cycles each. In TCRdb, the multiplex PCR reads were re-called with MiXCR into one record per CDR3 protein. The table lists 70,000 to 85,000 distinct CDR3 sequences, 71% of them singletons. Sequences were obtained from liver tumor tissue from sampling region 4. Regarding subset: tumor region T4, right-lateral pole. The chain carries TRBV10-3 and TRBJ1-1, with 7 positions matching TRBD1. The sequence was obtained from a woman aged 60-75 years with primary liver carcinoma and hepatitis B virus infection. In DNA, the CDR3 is TGTGCCATCACGATGGGGACAGCTATGAACACTGAAGCTTTCTTT. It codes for CAITMGTAMNTEAFF.